This T cell receptor beta chain is from a study of beta chain features in type 1 diabetes. Study findings and constraints: Patients' naive, central memory and Treg TCRB repertoires seemed closer to one another than those of healthy donors. Cells carrying high TCR expression could end up over-represented when cDNA is sequenced.

This clone has a handful of counts. The antigen remains undetermined. V dropped 3 bases and J dropped 0 bases, with 7 bases sitting between them. This CDR3 comprises 13 residues. Per the germline V gene, CDR1 is SGDLS and CDR2 is YYNGEE. One heparinised draw, averaging around 120 mL, was taken per donor. Naive, central memory, regulatory and stem cell-like memory cells within the CD4+ compartment were sorted using CD45RO/CCR7/CD25/CD127/CD95/CD27. Expressed TCRB transcripts got sequenced, as all isolated RNA was reverse transcribed. Only in-frame clones appear in the TCRdb table, and some are missing; sequencing was by immunoSEQ multiplex PCR. This sample has approximately 400,000 clones, with over 12% found just once.

The TCR comes from a woman aged 18-35 years in good health. The sample was naive CD4+ T cells from blood. The chain employs TRBV9 and TRBJ2-7; D is ambiguous. CDR3 region: CASSAGSSYEQYF. DNA of the CDR3: TGTGCCAGCAGCGCCGGGTCCTCCTACGAGCAGTACTTC.